The 15 T cell receptor beta chains presented below share a single source sample, sequenced in a study of early T cells in non-severe SARS-CoV-2 infection. TCRdb re-called the 5' RACE reads through MiXCR, storing one row per CDR3 protein. The sample lists approximately 52,000 distinct CDR3 sequences, around 8% occurring once. The specimen sequenced was whole blood. These TCRs come from an adult who was a healthcare worker with PCR-confirmed SARS-CoV-2 infection or an uninfected control (not recorded which).

This clonotype has a count of ten or more. The CDR3 nucleotides read TGTGCCAGCAGATTGGCCTCTAACTATGGCTACACCTTC. Its translation: CASRLASNYGYTF. The V call is TRBV2, the J call TRBJ1-2; D gene unclear. V lost 6 bases to trimming and J lost 0 bases, with 8 bases between them. The CDR3 sequence is 13 residues long. Germline-derived CDR1 and CDR2 are SNHLY and FYNNEI.

This clonotype was picked up a small number of times. This chain uses TRBV5-6 with TRBJ1-1; D uncertain. Trimming cost V 2 bases and J 5 bases, with 7 bases left between them. CDR1 and CDR2 from the germline V gene are SGHDT and YYEEEE. This CDR3 has 12 amino acids. CDR3 amino acids: CASSFSDTEAFF. The CDR3 DNA reads TGTGCCAGCAGCTTTTCCGATACTGAAGCTTTCTTT.

This clonotype came up once. The rearrangement uses TRBV10-3 and TRBJ2-3, with D possibly matching TRBD2 (6 bases). CDR1 is ENHRY, CDR2 SYGVKD, per germline. The CDR3 is made up of 13 amino acids. The germline V and J ends were trimmed by 4 bases and 6 bases, with 11 bases remaining between them. CDR3 protein: CAISGMSGDTQYF. The CDR3 DNA follows: TGTGCCATCAGTGGGATGAGCGGGGATACGCAGTATTTT.

The chain employs TRBV9 and TRBJ2-3, with 11 bases lining up with TRBD2. Germline CDR1 reads SGDLS; CDR2 reads YYNGEE. This CDR3 is 15 amino acids long. The ends lost 4 bases at V and 3 bases at J; junction bases unmatched: 4. The CDR3 bases are TGTGCCAGCAGCTTGACTAGCGGGGCTACAGATACGCAGTATTTT. Translation gives CASSLTSGATDTQYF.

This clonotype showed up just a few times. This chain joins TRBV7-9 and TRBJ2-7; TRBD2 agrees at 7 bases. Germline-derived CDR1 and CDR2 are SEHNR and FQNEAQ (reference sequence). The CDR3 is made up of 15 amino acids. Losses at the gene ends were 2 bases for V and 3 bases for J; bases not matched to a gene: 7. CDR3: CASSLPTSEHYEQYF. CDR3 DNA sequence: TGTGCCAGCAGCTTACCTACTAGCGAGCACTACGAGCAGTACTTC.

This clonotype was recorded a few times. The chain combines TRBV3-1 with TRBJ2-2; D perhaps matches TRBD2 (5 bases). Germline V lookup: CDR1 LGHDT, CDR2 YNNKEL (reference sequence). CDR3 length equals 16 residues. V shed 4 bases and J shed 5 bases, with 17 bases lying between them. CDR3 amino acids: CASSRAGSSGTGELFF. In DNA form, the CDR3 reads TGTGCCAGCAGCCGAGCTGGGTCTTCGGGGACCGGGGAGCTGTTTTTT.

This clonotype has a handful of counts. V gene TRBV6-2 or TRBV6-3 combines with J gene TRBJ2-2; TRBD1 matches 10 bases. Germline V gene lookup returns CDR1 MNHEY and CDR2 SVGEGT. The trim removed 6 bases at V and 4 bases at J, leaving 8 bases unmatched. CDR3 length: 16 amino acids. The CDR3 sequence is CASRPSGTGATGELFF. In DNA, the CDR3 is TGTGCCAGCAGGCCCTCCGGGACAGGGGCCACCGGGGAGCTGTTTTTT.

This clonotype was seen a handful of times. This rearrangement joins TRBV6-6 to TRBJ2-5; TRBD2 matches 7 bases. V gave up 7 bases and J gave up 5 bases; unmatched junction bases: 10. The CDR3 totals 14 residues. Looked up from germline, CDR1 is MNHNY and CDR2 is SVGAGI (reference sequence). The CDR3 nucleotides are TGTGCCAGCACCCCGGGGGGTGGAATCGAGACCCAGTACTTC. Residues: CASTPGGGIETQYF.

This clonotype was recorded many times. The gene calls are TRBV29-1 and TRBJ2-7, with 7 bases aligning to TRBD1. This CDR3 has 11 amino acids. The germline V gene has CDR1 SQVTM and CDR2 ANQGSEA. V lost 5 bases and J lost 5; bases outside the gene matches: 3. CDR3 protein: CSVRQGDEQYF. CDR3 sequence (DNA): TGCAGCGTTAGACAGGGAGACGAGCAGTACTTC.

This clonotype was picked up many times. The chain links TRBV19 to TRBJ1-1; a possible D gene is TRBD1 (5 bases). The CDR3 is made up of 14 amino acids. Germline lookup yields CDR1 LNHDA and CDR2 SQIVND (reference sequence). Trimming pared 7 bases from V and 4 bases from J, leaving 16 bases between. This CDR3 is CASMPTAAPTEAFF. The DNA for the CDR3 is TGTGCCAGTATGCCGACAGCAGCCCCCACTGAAGCTTTCTTT.

There are many counts of this clonotype. The V gene is TRBV20-1, the J gene TRBJ1-2; D uncertain. The CDR3 loop spans 13 amino acids. The germline CDR1 and CDR2 sequences are DFQATT and SNEGSKA (reference sequence). Trimming removed 2 bases at V and 4 bases at J, with 11 bases between. The CDR3 bases are TGCAGTGCTAGACCCAGACCGGCCTATGGCTACACCTTC. Translating gives CSARPRPAYGYTF.

This clonotype was counted only a few times. CDR3 in amino acids: CASSLMSDAAYEQYF. The CDR3 DNA is TGTGCCAGCAGCTTAATGTCGGATGCCGCCTACGAGCAGTACTTC. The V and J genes are TRBV7-2 and TRBJ2-7; no clear D. The CDR3 is 15 residues long. V was pared by 2 bases and J by 2 bases, with 13 bases between. The germline V gene has CDR1 SGHTA and CDR2 FQGNSA.

This clonotype came up many times. This chain uses TRBV7-8 with TRBJ2-3; the D call may be TRBD1 or TRBD2 (5 bases each). The CDR3 runs 14 residues. From germline, CDR1 is SGHVS and CDR2 FQNEAQ. Trimming took 5 bases from V and 4 from J, leaving 13 bases between them. The CDR3 DNA is TGTGCCAGCAGCCCTCCCGGGGACCCAGATACGCAGTATTTT. Translating it yields CASSPPGDPDTQYF. Complete variable domain (other parts from reference TRBV7-8 and TRBJ2-3): GAGVSQSPRYKVAKRGQDVALRCDPISGHVSLFWYQQALGQGPEFLTYFQNEAQLDKSGLPSDRFFAERPEGSVSTLKIQRTQQEDSAVYLCASSPPGDPDTQYFGPGTRLTVL.

This clonotype occurred many times. The chain carries TRBV7-2 and TRBJ1-1; no clear D gene. The CDR3 covers 14 residues. CDR1 is SGHTA, CDR2 FQGNSA, per germline. V was shortened by 0 bases and J by 11 bases, with 16 bases between the two germline ends. CDR3 nucleotide sequence: TGTGCCAGCAGCTTAGCTCCCGAGGGTGTTGGGGCTTTCTTT. Translating it yields CASSLAPEGVGAFF.

This chain connects TRBV12-5 to TRBJ1-1, with unresolved D. V lost 6 bases and J lost 0, with 11 bases in between. The CDR3 has 14 amino acids. Germline V gives CDR1 LGHNT, CDR2 FRNRAP. CDR3 coding DNA: TGTGCTAGTGGCCCGGACGGAGTGAACACTGAAGCTTTCTTT. This encodes CASGPDGVNTEAFF.